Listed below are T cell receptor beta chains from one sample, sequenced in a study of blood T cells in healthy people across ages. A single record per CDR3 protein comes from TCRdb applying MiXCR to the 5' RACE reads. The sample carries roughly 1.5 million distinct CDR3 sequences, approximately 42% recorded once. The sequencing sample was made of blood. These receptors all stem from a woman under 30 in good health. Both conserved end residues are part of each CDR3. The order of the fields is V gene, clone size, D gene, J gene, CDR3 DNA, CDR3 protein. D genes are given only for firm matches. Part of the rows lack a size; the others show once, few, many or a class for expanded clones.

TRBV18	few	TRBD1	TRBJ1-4	TGTGCCAGCTCACAAGGACAGGCTGAAAAACTGTTTTTT	CASSQGQAEKLFF
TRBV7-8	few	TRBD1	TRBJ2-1	TGTGCCAGCAGCTTAATAGGGGACAGCTACAATGAGCAGTTCTTC	CASSLIGDSYNEQFF
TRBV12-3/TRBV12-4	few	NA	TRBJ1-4	TGTGCCAGCAGTATGGGCAGGTTTGCTAATGAAAAACTGTTTTTT	CASSMGRFANEKLFF
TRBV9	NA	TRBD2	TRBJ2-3	TGTGCCAGCAGCCTAGGGACTAGCGGGAGAACGGCAGATACGCAGTATTTT	CASSLGTSGRTADTQYF
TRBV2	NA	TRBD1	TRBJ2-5	TGTGCCAGCAGTCAAGGACAGGGAGGTCTTTTTCAAGAGACCCAGTACTTC	CASSQGQGGLFQETQYF
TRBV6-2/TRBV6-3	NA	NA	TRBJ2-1	TGTGCCAGCAGTTACTCGACGGGTCTGGGGCAGTTCTTC	CASSYSTGLGQFF
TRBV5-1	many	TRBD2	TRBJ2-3	TGCGCCAGTAAACTAGCGGGTTCGAGGGATACGCAGTATTTT	CASKLAGSRDTQYF
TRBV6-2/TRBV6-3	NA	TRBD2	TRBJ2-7	TGTGCCAGCACTGGACTAGCGGGAGACGAGCAGTACTTC	CASTGLAGDEQYF
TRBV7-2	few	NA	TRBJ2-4	TGTGCCAGCAGCTTTGATCTACTAGCTGGTAAAGACATTCAGTACTTC	CASSFDLLAGKDIQYF
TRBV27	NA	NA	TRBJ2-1	TGTGCCAGCACTCTTGGTAGTACGGCGGGTTGGAATGAGCAGTTCTTC	CASTLGSTAGWNEQFF
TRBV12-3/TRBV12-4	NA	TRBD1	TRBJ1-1	TGTGCCAGCAGTCTGACAGGGTCCCACACTGAAGCTTTCTTT	CASSLTGSHTEAFF
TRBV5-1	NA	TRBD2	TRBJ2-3	TGCGCCAGCAGCGGGACTAGCGGGAGTCCCACAGATACGCAGTATTTT	CASSGTSGSPTDTQYF
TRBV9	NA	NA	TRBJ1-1	TGTGCCAGCAGCCCCAGCAGAGGACACACTGAAGCTTTCTTT	CASSPSRGHTEAFF
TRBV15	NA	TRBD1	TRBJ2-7	TGTGCCACCAGCAGGGACAGGATTTCCTCCTACGAGCAGTACTTC	CATSRDRISSYEQYF
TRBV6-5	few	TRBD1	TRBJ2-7	TGTGCCAGCAGAACTACAGGGGGTCCCTCCTACGAGCAGTACTTC	CASRTTGGPSYEQYF